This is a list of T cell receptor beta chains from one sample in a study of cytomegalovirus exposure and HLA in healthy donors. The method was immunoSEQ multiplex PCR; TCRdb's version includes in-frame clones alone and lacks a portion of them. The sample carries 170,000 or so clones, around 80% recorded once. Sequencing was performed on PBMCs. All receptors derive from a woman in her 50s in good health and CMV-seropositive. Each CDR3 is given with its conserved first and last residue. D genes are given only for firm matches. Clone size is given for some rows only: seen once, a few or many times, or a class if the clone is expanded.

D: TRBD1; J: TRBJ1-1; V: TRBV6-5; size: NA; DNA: TGTGCCAGCATTACAGGGGGCGCTTACACTGAAGCTTTCTTT; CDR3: CASITGGAYTEAFF
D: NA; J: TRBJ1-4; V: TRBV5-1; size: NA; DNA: TGCGCCAGCAGCCAGGGAGGAAACGAAAAACTGTTTTTT; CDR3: CASSQGGNEKLFF
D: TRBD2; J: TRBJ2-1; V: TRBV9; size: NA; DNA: TGTGCCAGCAGCCTCACTAGCGGGGGGGCCTATGAGCAGTTCTTC; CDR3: CASSLTSGGAYEQFF
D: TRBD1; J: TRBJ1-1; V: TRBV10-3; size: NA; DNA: TGTGCCCTACGACAGGGCAGGGACACTGAAGCTTTCTTT; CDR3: CALRQGRDTEAFF
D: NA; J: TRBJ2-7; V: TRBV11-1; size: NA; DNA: TGTGCCAGCAGCTTAGTGTCCACGCCAGCCTACGAGCAGTACTTC; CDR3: CASSLVSTPAYEQYF
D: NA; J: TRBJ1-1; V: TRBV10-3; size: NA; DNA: TGTGCCACCAGCCGGGAAACAATCGCTTTCTTT; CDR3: CATSRETIAFF
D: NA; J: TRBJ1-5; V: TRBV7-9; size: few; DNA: TGTGCCAGCAGCTTATCAAATAGCAATCAGCCCCAGCATTTT; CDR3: CASSLSNSNQPQHF
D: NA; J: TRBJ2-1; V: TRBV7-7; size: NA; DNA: TGCCTCCCCGAGGTCTATGAGCAGTTCTTC; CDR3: CLPEVYEQFF
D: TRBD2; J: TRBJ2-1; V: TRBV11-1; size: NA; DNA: TGTGCCAGCAGCTTGGGGGGACTAGCGGTGAATGAGCAGTTCTTC; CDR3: CASSLGGLAVNEQFF
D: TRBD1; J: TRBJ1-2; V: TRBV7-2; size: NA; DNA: TGTGCCAGCAGCCCTGGGACAGGGTTAGGCTATGGCTACACCTTC; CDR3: CASSPGTGLGYGYTF
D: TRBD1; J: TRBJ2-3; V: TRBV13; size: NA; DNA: TGTGCCAGCAGCCCGGCGACAGGGAAGGATGCCACAGATACGCAGTATTTT; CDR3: CASSPATGKDATDTQYF
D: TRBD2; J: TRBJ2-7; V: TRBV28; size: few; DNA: TGTGCCAGCAGTTCGGCGGGGGGTGGCGAGCAGTACTTC; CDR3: CASSSAGGGEQYF
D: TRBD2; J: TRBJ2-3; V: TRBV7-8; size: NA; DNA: TGTGCCAGCAGCTGGGGGGGGAAAGCTACGCAGTATTTT; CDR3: CASSWGGKATQYF
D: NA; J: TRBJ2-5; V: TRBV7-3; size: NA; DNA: TGTGCCAGCAGCTTCCGCGGGGAAGAGACCCAGTACTTC; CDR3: CASSFRGEETQYF
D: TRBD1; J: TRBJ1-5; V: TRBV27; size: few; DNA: TGTGCCAGCAGTTTATTCGGGACAGGGAAGAATCAGCCCCAGCATTTT; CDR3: CASSLFGTGKNQPQHF
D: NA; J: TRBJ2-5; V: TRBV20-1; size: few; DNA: TGCAGTGCTAGACGGGAGACCCAGTACTTC; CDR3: CSARRETQYF
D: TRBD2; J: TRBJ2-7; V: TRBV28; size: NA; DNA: TGTGCCAGCAGTTTCTACCTAGCGGGAGGGTCCAACTACGAGCAGTACTTC; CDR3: CASSFYLAGGSNYEQYF
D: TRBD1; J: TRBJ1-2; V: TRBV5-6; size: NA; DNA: TGTGCCAGCAGCCTGGGACAGGGGGTTATTTATGGCTACACCTTC; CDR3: CASSLGQGVIYGYTF
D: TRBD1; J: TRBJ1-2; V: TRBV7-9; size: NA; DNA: TGTGCCAGCAGCGAGCAGGGGGCTGGCGGCTACACCTTC; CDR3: CASSEQGAGGYTF
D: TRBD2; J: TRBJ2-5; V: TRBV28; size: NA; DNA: TGTGCCAGCAGTTTATTGCCAACTAGCGGCCAAGAGACCCAGTACTTC; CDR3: CASSLLPTSGQETQYF
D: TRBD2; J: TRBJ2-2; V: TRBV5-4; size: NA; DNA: TGTGCCAGCAGCCCCTCCGGGACTAGTGCCCCAGGCACCGGGGAGCTGTTTTTT; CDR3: CASSPSGTSAPGTGELFF
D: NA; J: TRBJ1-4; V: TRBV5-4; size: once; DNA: TGTGCCAGCAGCTTGGTTGGTGGGGGGACTAATGAAAAACTGTTTTTT; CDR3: CASSLVGGGTNEKLFF
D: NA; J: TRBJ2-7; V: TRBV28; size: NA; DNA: TGTGCCAGCGGTGACAGTACCTACGAGCAGTACTTC; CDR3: CASGDSTYEQYF
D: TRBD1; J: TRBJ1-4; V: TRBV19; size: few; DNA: TGTGCCAGTAAATCCGTGGGACAGAAGAATGAAAAACTGTTTTTT; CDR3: CASKSVGQKNEKLFF
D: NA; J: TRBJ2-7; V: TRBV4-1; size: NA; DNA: TGCGCCAGCAGCCACCAGCCGGGAAGGTCGTACGAGCAGTACTTC; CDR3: CASSHQPGRSYEQYF
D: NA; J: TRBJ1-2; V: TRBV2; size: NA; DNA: TGTGCCAGCAGCCTTAACGGTGATGGTGGCTACACCTTC; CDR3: CASSLNGDGGYTF
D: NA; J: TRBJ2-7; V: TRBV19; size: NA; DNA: TGTGCCAGTAGTATAGCTGGCTCTCGCTACGAGCAGTACTTC; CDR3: CASSIAGSRYEQYF
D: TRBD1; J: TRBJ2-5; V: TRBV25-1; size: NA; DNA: TGTGCCAGCAGTGAAAGGGGGCAGGGGGAAGAGACCCAGTACTTC; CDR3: CASSERGQGEETQYF
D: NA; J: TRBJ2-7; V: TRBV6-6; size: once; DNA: TGTGCCAGCGATTCTCGGGGGAGTACATCCTACGAGCAGTACTTC; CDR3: CASDSRGSTSYEQYF
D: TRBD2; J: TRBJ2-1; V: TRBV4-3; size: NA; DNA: TGCGCCAGCAGCCAAGATGGACTAGCGGGATACAATGAGCAGTTCTTC; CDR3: CASSQDGLAGYNEQFF
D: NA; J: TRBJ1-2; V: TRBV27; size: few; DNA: TGTGCCAGCAGGGACAGAGTCTATGGCTACACCTTC; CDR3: CASRDRVYGYTF
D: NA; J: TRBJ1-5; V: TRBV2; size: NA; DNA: TGTGCCAGCGGCCGCCGGACAGATAGCAATCAGCCCCAGCATTTT; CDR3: CASGRRTDSNQPQHF
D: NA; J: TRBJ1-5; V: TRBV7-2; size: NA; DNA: TGTGCCAGCAGCTTAGCGTCGTATCCGTATAGCAATCAGCCCCAGCATTTT; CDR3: CASSLASYPYSNQPQHF
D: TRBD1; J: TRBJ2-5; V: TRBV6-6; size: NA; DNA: TGTGCCAGCACCCAGACAGGGCTCCGGGGCCAGTACTTC; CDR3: CASTQTGLRGQYF
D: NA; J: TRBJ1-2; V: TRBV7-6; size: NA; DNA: TGTGCCAGCAGCCCCGCACGCAGGGAAGCCACCTATGGCTACACCTTC; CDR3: CASSPARREATYGYTF
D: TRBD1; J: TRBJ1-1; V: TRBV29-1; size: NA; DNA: TGCAGCGTTGATGGGGACAGGGCGTATGAAGCTTTCTTT; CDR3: CSVDGDRAYEAFF
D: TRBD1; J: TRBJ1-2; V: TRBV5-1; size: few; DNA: TGCGCCAGCAGCCCGGGACAGCACTATGGCTACACCTTC; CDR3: CASSPGQHYGYTF
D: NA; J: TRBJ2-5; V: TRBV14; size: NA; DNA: TGTGCCAGCAGCCAACCCCGCAGGAAGTTGGGTGGGGAGACCCAGTACTTC; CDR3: CASSQPRRKLGGETQYF
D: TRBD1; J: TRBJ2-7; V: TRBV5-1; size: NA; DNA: TGCGCCAGCAGCAAAGACAGGGAATACGAGCAGTACTTC; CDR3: CASSKDREYEQYF
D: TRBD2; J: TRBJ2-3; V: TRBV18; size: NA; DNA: TGTGCCAGCTCACCACCGGGACTAGCGGGGGGCACAGATACGCAGTATTTT; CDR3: CASSPPGLAGGTDTQYF
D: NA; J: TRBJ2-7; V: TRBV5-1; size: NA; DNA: TGCGCCAGCAGCTTGTCAGGCCACTACGAGCAGTACTTC; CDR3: CASSLSGHYEQYF
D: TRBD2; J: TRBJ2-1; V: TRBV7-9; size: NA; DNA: TGTGCCAGCAGTTTTAACGGGGGGGAGATTTACAATGAGCAGTTCTTC; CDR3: CASSFNGGEIYNEQFF
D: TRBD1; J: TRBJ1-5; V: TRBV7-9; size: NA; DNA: TGTGCCAGCAGCCAGGGACAGGGGATGCATCAGCCCCAGCATTTT; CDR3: CASSQGQGMHQPQHF
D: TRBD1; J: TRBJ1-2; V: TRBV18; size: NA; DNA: TGTGCCAGCTCAACTGACAGGGGGCTGTCAAACTATGGCTACACCTTC; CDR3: CASSTDRGLSNYGYTF
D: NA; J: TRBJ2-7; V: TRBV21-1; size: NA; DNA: TGTGCCAGCAGCAAACACCAGCAGGGATCCTACGAGCAGTACTTC; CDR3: CASSKHQQGSYEQYF
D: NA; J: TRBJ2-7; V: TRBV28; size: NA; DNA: TGTGCCAGCAGCCGTCCCGGAGGCTACGAGCAGTACTTC; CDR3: CASSRPGGYEQYF
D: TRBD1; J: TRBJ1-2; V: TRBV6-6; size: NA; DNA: TGTGCCAGCAGTTCGTCGGACAGGGAACATGGCTACACCTTC; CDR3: CASSSSDREHGYTF
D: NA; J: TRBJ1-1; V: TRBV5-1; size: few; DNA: TGCGCCAGCAGCTTGGGGACAGCCACGAACACTGAAGCTTTCTTT; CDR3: CASSLGTATNTEAFF
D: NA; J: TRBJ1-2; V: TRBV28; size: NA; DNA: TGTGCCAGCGGTGGACAGCCTCATAACTATGGCTACACCTTC; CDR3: CASGGQPHNYGYTF
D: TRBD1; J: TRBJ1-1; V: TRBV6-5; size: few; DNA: TGTGCCAGCACTTCGACAGGGAAGGCTGAAGCTTTCTTT; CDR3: CASTSTGKAEAFF
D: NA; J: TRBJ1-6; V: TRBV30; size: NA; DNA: TGTGCCTGGAGTGTGTCAGGAAGCTCCTATAATTCACCCCTCCACTTT; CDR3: CAWSVSGSSYNSPLHF